These 5 T cell receptor beta chains originate from one sample sequenced in a study of control samples from healthy donors and cancer patients. Some clones are missing from TCRdb's copy, which holds only in-frame ones; the method was immunoSEQ multiplex PCR. The sample holds over 150,000 clones, roughly nine tenths seen once. The sample consisted of blood. The receptors were sampled from a man aged 30 to 39 in good health.

About this clone itself: One junction end disagrees with the germline gene, perhaps due to a read error. The chain combines TRBV5-1 with TRBJ1-5; D gene unclear. Germline V CDR1 and CDR2: SGHRS, YFSETQ. The CDR3 extends over 13 amino acids. The CDR3 DNA is TGCGTCAGCAGCTCCGGAGGCAATCAGCCCCAGCATTTT. Translated, it gives CVSSSGGNQPQHF.

The gene calls are TRBV2 and TRBJ2-7; no firm D call. Germline V CDR1 and CDR2: SNHLY, FYNNEI. V was clipped by 7 bases and J by 3 bases, with 10 bases between them. The CDR3 length is 12 residues. The chain's CDR3 is CASTLDIYEQYF. CDR3 in DNA: TGTGCCAGCACCCTAGACATCTACGAGCAGTACTTC.

This rearrangement joins TRBV9 to TRBJ1-4, with D maybe TRBD1 (5 bases). V lost 3 bases and J 6 bases, leaving 18 bases between the germline ends. From germline, CDR1 is SGDLS and CDR2 YYNGEE. The CDR3 sequence is 16 residues long. The CDR3, as DNA: TGTGCCAGCAGCGCCCGGACCGGGACGGCCGATGAAAAACTGTTTTTT. Its protein product is CASSARTGTADEKLFF.

The rearrangement uses TRBV5-6 and TRBJ2-5; D gene ambiguous. Germline V gene lookup returns CDR1 SGHDT and CDR2 YYEEEE. There are 13 residues in the CDR3. Trimming shortened V by 5 bases and J by 5 bases, and 13 bases separated the two germline ends. The CDR3 protein is CASRPPGVETQYF. The CDR3, as DNA: TGTGCCAGCAGACCGCCGGGCGTTGAGACCCAGTACTTC.

This rearrangement joins TRBV29-1 to TRBJ2-7, with TRBD2 identical over 13 bases. V was pared by 5 bases and J by 5 bases, with 3 bases of the junction left unmatched. This CDR3 is 13 amino acids long. Germline assignment: CDR1 SQVTM and CDR2 ANQGSEA. The CDR3 reads CSVKGLAGNEQYF. CDR3 nucleotides: TGCAGCGTTAAGGGACTAGCGGGAAACGAGCAGTACTTC.